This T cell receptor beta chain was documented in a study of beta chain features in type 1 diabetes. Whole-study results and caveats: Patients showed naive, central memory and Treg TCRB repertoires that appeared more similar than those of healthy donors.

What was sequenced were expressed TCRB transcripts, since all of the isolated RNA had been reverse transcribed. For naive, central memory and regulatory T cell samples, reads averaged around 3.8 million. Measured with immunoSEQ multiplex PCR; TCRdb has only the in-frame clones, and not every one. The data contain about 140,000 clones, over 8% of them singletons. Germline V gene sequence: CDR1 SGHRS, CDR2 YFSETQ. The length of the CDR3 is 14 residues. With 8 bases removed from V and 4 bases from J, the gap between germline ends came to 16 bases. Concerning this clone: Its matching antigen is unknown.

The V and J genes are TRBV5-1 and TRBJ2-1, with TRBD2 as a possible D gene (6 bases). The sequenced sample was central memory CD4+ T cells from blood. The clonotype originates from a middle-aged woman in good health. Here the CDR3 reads CASRLAIQYNEQFF. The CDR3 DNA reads TGCGCCAGTCGCCTAGCGATCCAATACAATGAGCAGTTCTTC.